The rows below give T cell receptor beta chains drawn from one sample of a study of glioma-infiltrating T cells after dendritic cell vaccination. Measured with immunoSEQ multiplex PCR; TCRdb has only the in-frame clones, and not every one. The sample shows 85,000 to 100,000 clones, about 81% of them seen only once. Source: blood, taken after dendritic cell vaccination. The origin of the receptors is a human donor with glioblastoma. The CDR3 runs from the conserved cysteine through the conserved F or W. A D gene is named only where the DNA matches it firmly. A row's size may be missing; if present it is once, few, many or a size class.

TRBD1,TRBV5-6,TRBJ2-7,-,TGTGCCAGCAGCCTCAGGGGGCCCGCCTACGAGCAGTACTTC,CASSLRGPAYEQYF
-,TRBV2,TRBJ1-5,-,TGTGCCAGCAGGGGAGTACTGGGACTCCTCCTCTACAGCAATCAGCCCCAGCATTTT,CASRGVLGLLLYSNQPQHF
TRBD1,TRBV28,TRBJ1-5,few,TGTGCCAGCAGTCCTCTCCGAGGACAGGGGGCGTTGAGCAATCAGCCCCAGCATTTT,CASSPLRGQGALSNQPQHF
-,TRBV14,TRBJ1-6,-,TGTGCCAGCAGCCAAGTACCCCCAGGGAATAATTCACCCCTCCACTTT,CASSQVPPGNNSPLHF
TRBD1,TRBV5-1,TRBJ2-7,-,TGCGCCAGCAGCCTATCAGGGGGATCCTACGAGCAGTACTTC,CASSLSGGSYEQYF
TRBD1,TRBV29-1,TRBJ2-7,-,TGCAGCGTTGAAGATCGACAGGGCCTCTCCTACGAGCAGTACTTC,CSVEDRQGLSYEQYF
TRBD1,TRBV27,TRBJ2-7,-,TGTGCCAGCAGTTACCGGACAGGAGTCGGCTACGAGCAGTACTTC,CASSYRTGVGYEQYF
-,TRBV4-2,TRBJ2-1,-,TGTGCCAGCAGCCAAGATTATCGGGAAGATGAGCAGTTCTTC,CASSQDYREDEQFF
TRBD1,TRBV18,TRBJ2-2,-,TGTGCCAGCTCACCTCTCCGACAGGGAGTCTTTAACGGGGAGCTGTTTTTT,CASSPLRQGVFNGELFF
TRBD1,TRBV2,TRBJ2-2,-,TGTGCCAGCACGGCAGGACAGGGGGCGTCCGGGGAGCTGTTTTTT,CASTAGQGASGELFF
-,TRBV29-1,TRBJ2-1,-,TGCAGCGCCCATCGGGGGTCCTTGGCTGAGCAGTTCTTC,CSAHRGSLAEQFF
-,TRBV19,TRBJ1-3,medium-sized,TGTGCCAGTAGTTCGCTAGCGAACACCATATATTTT,CASSSLANTIYF
-,TRBV7-2,TRBJ1-5,-,TGTGCCAGCAGCTCCTACCAGGGTGATCAGCCCCAGCATTTT,CASSSYQGDQPQHF
-,TRBV27,TRBJ1-4,-,TGTGCCAGCAGTTTGGGAGGGTATGAAAAACTGTTTTTT,CASSLGGYEKLFF
-,TRBV7-3,TRBJ1-3,-,TGTGCCAGCAGCTTAATCCCAGGCTCTGGAAACACCATATATTTT,CASSLIPGSGNTIYF
-,TRBV19,TRBJ1-5,-,TGTGCCAGCCATCCGGGGGGTAGCAATCAGCCCCAGCATTTT,CASHPGGSNQPQHF
TRBD1,TRBV6-1,TRBJ1-2,-,TGTGCCAGCAGCCCATATGACAGGGGGCCATGGGGCTACACCTTC,CASSPYDRGPWGYTF
TRBD2,TRBV18,TRBJ2-2,-,TGTGCCAGCTCACGACTAGCGGGAGGCCCCGGGGAGCTGTTTTTT,CASSRLAGGPGELFF
-,TRBV10-3,TRBJ2-4,few,TGTGCCACCTTCCCAGGGATGGGGGCCCAGGAAAACATTCAGTACTTC,CATFPGMGAQENIQYF
-,TRBV10-3,TRBJ1-2,-,TGTGCCATCAGTGGTGGGGCTGGGTCTTCGACCGCTAACTATGGCTACACCTTC,CAISGGAGSSTANYGYTF
-,TRBV23-1,TRBJ1-1,-,TGCGCCAGCAGTCATATGAGGGGGTCATACACTGAAGCTTTCTTT,CASSHMRGSYTEAFF
-,TRBV6-1,TRBJ2-4,once,TGTGCCAGCACCCCGGACACTTTGGGGGGAAACATTCAGTACTTC,CASTPDTLGGNIQYF
-,TRBV18,TRBJ1-2,-,TGTGCCAGCTCACCACCGTCGTCCAGGGTTGGGAATGGCTACACCTTC,CASSPPSSRVGNGYTF
-,TRBV5-1,TRBJ2-1,-,TGCGCCAGCAGCTTGGCCGGCTCCTACAATGAGCAGTTCTTC,CASSLAGSYNEQFF
-,TRBV2,TRBJ2-3,-,TGTGCCAGCAGTGAACAGGGGCCGACAGATACGCAGTATTTT,CASSEQGPTDTQYF
-,TRBV13,TRBJ1-4,-,TGTGCCAGCAGCTTGTACGGGAGTACTAATGAAAAACTGTTTTTT,CASSLYGSTNEKLFF
-,TRBV6-5,TRBJ2-2,-,TGTGCCAGCAGAAGGGGGAACACCGGGGAGCTGTTTTTT,CASRRGNTGELFF
-,TRBV6-5,TRBJ2-2,-,TGTGCCAGCAGCAAGGGACTTTCCGGGGAGCTGTTTTTT,CASSKGLSGELFF
-,TRBV27,TRBJ1-1,-,TGTGCCAGCGGCAGACAGTTCGTCACTGAAGCTTTCTTT,CASGRQFVTEAFF
-,TRBV7-2,TRBJ1-4,-,TGTGCCAGCAGCCGACGCGTGACAGGCGCTAATGAAAAACTGTTTTTT,CASSRRVTGANEKLFF
TRBD2,TRBV9,TRBJ2-2,-,TGTGCCAGCAGCGTAGATAGGACTAGTTGGACCGGGGAGCTGTTTTTT,CASSVDRTSWTGELFF
TRBD1,TRBV7-9,TRBJ1-5,-,TGTGCCAGCAACAGACAGGGGGAAGGGCCCCAGCATTTT,CASNRQGEGPQHF
TRBD2,TRBV5-1,TRBJ2-6,-,TGCGCCAGCACGGGAGGGAGCTCTGGGGCCAACGTCCTGACTTTC,CASTGGSSGANVLTF
-,TRBV4-1,TRBJ1-2,-,TGCGCCAGCAGCTCAGTTGGGGGGTCGGGTGGCTACACCTTC,CASSSVGGSGGYTF
-,TRBV5-8,TRBJ1-5,-,TGTGCCAGCAGCTTGGCCAGGAACAATCAGCCCCAGCATTTT,CASSLARNNQPQHF
TRBD2,TRBV30,TRBJ2-1,-,TGTGCCTGGAGTGTGGGGACTAGCGGGATGGGGGGCTACAATGAGCAGTTCTTC,CAWSVGTSGMGGYNEQFF
TRBD1,TRBV6-5,TRBJ1-2,-,TGTGCCAGCAGTCCGGACAGGGTGGTCTATGGCTACACCTTC,CASSPDRVVYGYTF
TRBD1,TRBV9,TRBJ2-7,-,TGTGCCAGCAGCGTCGACAGGGGTGAGCAGTACTTC,CASSVDRGEQYF
-,TRBV6-5,TRBJ1-1,-,TGTGCCAGCCTCGTGACTTGGAACACTGAAGCTTTCTTT,CASLVTWNTEAFF
TRBD1,TRBV29-1,TRBJ2-5,-,TGCAGCGCCTGCCCGGGACAGGGGGCGAGGGAGACCCAGTACTTC,CSACPGQGARETQYF
TRBD1,TRBV5-4,TRBJ1-3,few,TGTGCCAGCAGCCCTATGGGGACAGCTGGAAACACCATATATTTT,CASSPMGTAGNTIYF
-,TRBV5-1,TRBJ1-1,-,TGCGCCAGCAGCTTGGTTGGGGACATGAACACTGAAGCTTTCTTT,CASSLVGDMNTEAFF
TRBD2,TRBV27,TRBJ2-3,-,TGTGCCAGCAGTTTTTTCGCGGGAGCGGATACGCAGTATTTT,CASSFFAGADTQYF
-,TRBV19,TRBJ1-3,once,TGTGCCAGTAGAAGCTTACAGGTCCCTGGAAACACCATATATTTT,CASRSLQVPGNTIYF
-,TRBV5-6,TRBJ1-4,-,TGTGCCAGCAGCCCGGACAGAGACGAAAAACTGTTTTTT,CASSPDRDEKLFF
-,TRBV6-6,TRBJ1-4,-,TGTGCCAGCAGTTACGCCCCAGGGAGGAATGAAAAACTGTTTTTT,CASSYAPGRNEKLFF
TRBD2,TRBV28,TRBJ2-1,-,TGTGCCAGCAGAAGGCCCGGGGCTAGCGGGTACAATGAGCAGTTCTTC,CASRRPGASGYNEQFF
-,TRBV5-1,TRBJ1-3,-,TGCGCCAGCAGCTTAGGACAGACTGGAAACACCATATATTTT,CASSLGQTGNTIYF
TRBD2,TRBV11-2,TRBJ2-4,-,TGTGCCAGCAGCTTAGATGACCTAGCGGGAGGAGACCGGTACTTC,CASSLDDLAGGDRYF